A single sample is the source of the 6 T cell receptor beta chains below, sequenced in a study of Ad26.COV2.S vaccination and SARS-CoV-2 variants. Here immunoSEQ multiplex PCR was the method, and the copy in TCRdb shows in-frame clones only, minus some. Of 350,000 to 450,000 clones listed, around 87% were seen once; the top ten hold roughly 3.1%. The treatment is: some 19 received Ad26.COV2.S at low or high dose, single or two shots; about 5 received placebo; per-sample allocation not given. Collection of the samples took place on day 63 after the first injection of vaccine or placebo. The specimen comprised peripheral blood, sampled in a trial of Ad26.COV2.S vaccine versus placebo. The receptors shown here come from a person between 18 and 60 years old who received the Ad26.COV2.S COVID-19 vaccine or a placebo.

This clone was recorded only once. The V gene is TRBV6-6, the J gene TRBJ2-1, with 11 bases lining up with TRBD2. The CDR3 loop spans 14 amino acids. CDR1 and CDR2 from the germline V gene are MNHNY and SVGAGI (reference sequence). V dropped 0 bases and J dropped 9; count of bases not matched to a gene: 1. The CDR3: CASSYSTSGVEQFF. CDR3 coding DNA: TGTGCCAGCAGTTACTCGACTAGCGGGGTTGAGCAGTTCTTC.

The gene calls are TRBV11-3 and TRBJ1-1; tentatively, D is TRBD1 (6 bases). The CDR3 is 15 amino acids. Germline loops: CDR1 SGHNT, CDR2 YENEEA. Deletions cut 5 bases from V and 1 base from J, with 14 bases between. The CDR3 protein is CASSNQGQANTEAFF. CDR3 coding DNA: TGTGCCAGCAGCAATCAGGGACAAGCGAACACTGAAGCTTTCTTT.

This clone turned up a few times. This chain connects TRBV2 to TRBJ2-3; D call uncertain. From germline, CDR1 is SNHLY and CDR2 FYNNEI. The CDR3 extends over 14 amino acids. The V end was cut by 2 bases, the J end by 5 bases, with 11 bases between. The CDR3 sequence is CASSELGFQDTQYF. The DNA of the CDR3 is TGTGCCAGCAGTGAATTGGGGTTTCAAGATACGCAGTATTTT.

This clone showed up just once. The rearrangement joins TRBV10-3 to TRBJ1-2; D gene unclear. CDR1 and CDR2 (germline): ENHRY, SYGVKD. The CDR3 is 13 amino acids. Trimming removed 3 bases from V and 0 bases from J, with 5 bases in between. The DNA of the CDR3 is TGTGCCATCAGTGAAAGGGCTAACTATGGCTACACCTTC. Its protein is CAISERANYGYTF.

This clone appeared a few times. This chain connects TRBV5-1 to TRBJ1-6; D not resolved. Germline CDR1 is SGHRS and CDR2 is YFSETQ. V lost 0 bases and J 7 bases, leaving 11 bases between the germline ends. The CDR3 has 15 amino acids. CDR3 sequence reads: CASSLDPRANSPLHF. The CDR3 region has the DNA TGCGCCAGCAGCTTGGATCCGAGGGCCAATTCACCCCTCCACTTT. The variable domain in full, with the rest retrieved from reference TRBV5-1 and TRBJ1-6, is KAGVTQTPRYLIKTRGQQVTLSCSPISGHRSVSWYQQTPGQGLQFLFEYFSETQRNKGNFPGRFSGRQFSNSRSEMNVSTLELGDSALYLCASSLDPRANSPLHFGNGTRLTVT.

The chain couples TRBV7-9 to TRBJ1-1; tentative D call: TRBD1 (5 bases). Germline CDR1 and CDR2: SEHNR and FQNEAQ (reference sequence). CDR3 length equals 15 residues. V shed 5 bases and J shed 4 bases, with 17 bases lying between them. The CDR3 spells CASSHAFAGTTEAFF. CDR3 nucleotide sequence: TGTGCCAGCAGCCACGCTTTTGCCGGGACCACTGAAGCTTTCTTT.